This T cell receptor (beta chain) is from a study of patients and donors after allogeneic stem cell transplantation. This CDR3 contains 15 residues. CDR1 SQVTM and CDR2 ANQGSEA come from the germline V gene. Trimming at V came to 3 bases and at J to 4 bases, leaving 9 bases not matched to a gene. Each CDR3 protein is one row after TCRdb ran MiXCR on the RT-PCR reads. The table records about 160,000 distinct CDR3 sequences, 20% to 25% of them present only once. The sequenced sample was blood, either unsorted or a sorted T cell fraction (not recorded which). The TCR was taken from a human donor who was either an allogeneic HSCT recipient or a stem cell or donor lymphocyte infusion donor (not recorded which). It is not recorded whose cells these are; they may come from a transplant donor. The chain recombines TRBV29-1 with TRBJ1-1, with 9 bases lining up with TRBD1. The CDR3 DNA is TGCAGCGTTGATGGAAGGACAGGGGTGGGCACTGAAGCTTTCTTT. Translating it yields CSVDGRTGVGTEAFF. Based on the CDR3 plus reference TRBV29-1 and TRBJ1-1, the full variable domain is SAVISQKPSRDICQRGTSLTIQCQVDSQVTMMFWYRQQPGQSLTLIATANQGSEATYESGFVIDKFPISRPNLTFSTLTVSNMSPEDSSIYLCSVDGRTGVGTEAFFGQGTRLTVV.